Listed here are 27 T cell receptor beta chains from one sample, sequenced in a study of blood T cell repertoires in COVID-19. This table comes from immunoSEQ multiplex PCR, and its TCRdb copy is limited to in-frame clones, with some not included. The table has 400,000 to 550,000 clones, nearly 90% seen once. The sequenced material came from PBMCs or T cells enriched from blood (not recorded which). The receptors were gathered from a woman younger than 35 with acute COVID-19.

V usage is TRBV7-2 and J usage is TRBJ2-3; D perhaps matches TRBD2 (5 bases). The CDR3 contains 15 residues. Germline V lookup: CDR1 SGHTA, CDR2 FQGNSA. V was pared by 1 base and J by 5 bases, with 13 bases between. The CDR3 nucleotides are TGTGCCAGCAGCTTAGGTGGGAGCCCCGGAGATACGCAGTATTTT. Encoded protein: CASSLGGSPGDTQYF. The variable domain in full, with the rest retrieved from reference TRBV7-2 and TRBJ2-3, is GAGVSQSPSNKVTEKGKDVELRCDPISGHTALYWYRQSLGQGLEFLIYFQGNSAPDKSGLPSDRFSAERTGGSVSTLTIQRTQQEDSAVYLCASSLGGSPGDTQYFGPGTRLTVL.

As DNA, the CDR3 is TGTGCCAGCAGTGAAAGGGACAGGGGGGACGAGCAGTACTTC. This gives the protein CASSERDRGDEQYF. The chain has TRBV2 and TRBJ2-7; 11 bases map to TRBD1. The CDR3 has 14 residues. Trimming cost V 2 bases and J 5 bases; bases outside gene matches: 2. CDR1 and CDR2 from the germline V gene are SNHLY and FYNNEI.

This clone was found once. CDR3 region: CASSVGDRVSSGANVLTF. The CDR3 DNA reads TGTGCCAGCAGCGTCGGTGACAGGGTGTCCTCTGGGGCCAACGTCCTGACTTTC. The rearrangement links TRBV7-9 to TRBJ2-6; TRBD1 aligns across 7 bases. Germline V lookup: CDR1 SEHNR, CDR2 FQNEAQ (reference sequence). The CDR3 runs to 18 residues. V lost 5 bases to trimming and J lost 0 bases; unmatched junction nucleotides: 10.

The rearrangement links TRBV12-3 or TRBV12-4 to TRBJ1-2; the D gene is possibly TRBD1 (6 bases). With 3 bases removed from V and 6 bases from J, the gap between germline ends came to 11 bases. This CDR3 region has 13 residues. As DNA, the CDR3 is TGTGCCAGCAGTTTGGGGGCCCGGAATGGCTACACCTTC. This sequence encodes CASSLGARNGYTF.

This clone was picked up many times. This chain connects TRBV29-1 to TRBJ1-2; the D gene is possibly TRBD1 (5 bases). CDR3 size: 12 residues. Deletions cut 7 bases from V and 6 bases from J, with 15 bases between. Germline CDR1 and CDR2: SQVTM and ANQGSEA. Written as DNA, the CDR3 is TGCAGCGCTAACAGGTTTGAAGATGGCTACACCTTC. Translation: CSANRFEDGYTF.

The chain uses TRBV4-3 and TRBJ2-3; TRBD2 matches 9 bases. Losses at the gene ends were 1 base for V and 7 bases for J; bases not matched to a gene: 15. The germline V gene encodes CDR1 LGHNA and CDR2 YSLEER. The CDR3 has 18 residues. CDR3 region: CASSQGALAGGGVYTQYF. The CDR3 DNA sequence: TGCGCCAGCAGCCAAGGGGCACTAGCGGGCGGAGGAGTATATACGCAGTATTTT.

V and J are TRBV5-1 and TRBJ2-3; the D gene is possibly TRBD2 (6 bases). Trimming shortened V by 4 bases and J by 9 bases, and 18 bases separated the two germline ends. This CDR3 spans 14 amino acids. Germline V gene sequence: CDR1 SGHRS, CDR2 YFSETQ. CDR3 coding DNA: TGCGCCAGCAGCGGAACTAGCAGTGGTGGAACGCAGTATTTT. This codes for CASSGTSSGGTQYF.

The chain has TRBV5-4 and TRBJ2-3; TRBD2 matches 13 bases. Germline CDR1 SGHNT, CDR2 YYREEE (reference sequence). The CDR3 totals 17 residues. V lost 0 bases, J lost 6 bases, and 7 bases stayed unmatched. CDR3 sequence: CASSLAGLAGVGDTQYF. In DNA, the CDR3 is TGTGCCAGCAGCTTGGCTGGACTAGCGGGAGTTGGTGATACGCAGTATTTT. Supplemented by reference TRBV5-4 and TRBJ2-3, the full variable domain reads ETGVTQSPTHLIKTRGQQVTLRCSSQSGHNTVSWYQQALGQGPQFIFQYYREEENGRGNFPPRFSGLQFPNYSSELNVNALELDDSALYLCASSLAGLAGVGDTQYFGPGTRLTVL.

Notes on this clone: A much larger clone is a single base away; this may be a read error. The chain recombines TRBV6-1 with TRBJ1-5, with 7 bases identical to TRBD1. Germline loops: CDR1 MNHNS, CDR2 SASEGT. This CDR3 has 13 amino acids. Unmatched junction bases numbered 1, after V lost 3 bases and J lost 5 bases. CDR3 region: CASSDRGDQPQHF. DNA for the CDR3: TGTGCCAGCAGTGACAGGGGGGATCAGCCCCAGCATTTT.

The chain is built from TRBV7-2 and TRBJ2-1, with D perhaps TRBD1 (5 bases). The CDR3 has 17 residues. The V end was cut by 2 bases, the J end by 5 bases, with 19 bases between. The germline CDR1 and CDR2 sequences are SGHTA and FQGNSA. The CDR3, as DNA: TGTGCCAGCAGCTTACAAACAGGTTACAGCGCGCACAATGAGCAGTTCTTC. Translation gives CASSLQTGYSAHNEQFF. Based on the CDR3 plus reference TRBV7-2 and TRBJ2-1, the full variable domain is GAGVSQSPSNKVTEKGKDVELRCDPISGHTALYWYRQSLGQGLEFLIYFQGNSAPDKSGLPSDRFSAERTGGSVSTLTIQRTQQEDSAVYLCASSLQTGYSAHNEQFFGPGTRLTVL.

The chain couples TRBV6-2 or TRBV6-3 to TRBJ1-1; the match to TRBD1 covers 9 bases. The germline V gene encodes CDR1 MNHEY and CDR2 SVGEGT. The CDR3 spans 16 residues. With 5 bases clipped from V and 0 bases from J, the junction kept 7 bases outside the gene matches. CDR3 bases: TGTGCCAGCAGTCTTAGACAGGGGGAATTGAACACTGAAGCTTTCTTT. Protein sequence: CASSLRQGELNTEAFF.

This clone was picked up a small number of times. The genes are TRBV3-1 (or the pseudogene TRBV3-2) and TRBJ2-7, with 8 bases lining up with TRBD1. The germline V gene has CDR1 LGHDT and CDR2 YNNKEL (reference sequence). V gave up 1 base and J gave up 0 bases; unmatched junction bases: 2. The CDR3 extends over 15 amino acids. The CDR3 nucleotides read TGTGCCAGCAGCCAAGGGACAGGGTACTCCTACGAGCAGTACTTC. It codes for CASSQGTGYSYEQYF.

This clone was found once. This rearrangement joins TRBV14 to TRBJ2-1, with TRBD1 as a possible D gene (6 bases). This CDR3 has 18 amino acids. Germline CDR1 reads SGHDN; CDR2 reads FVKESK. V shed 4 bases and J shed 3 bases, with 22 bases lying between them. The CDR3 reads CASSPRPGQAGFYNEQFF. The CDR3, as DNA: TGTGCCAGCAGCCCCCGCCCGGGACAAGCAGGCTTCTACAATGAGCAGTTCTTC.

The chain's CDR3 is CASSGWTGTYEQYF. For the CDR3, the DNA is TGTGCCAGCAGTGGTTGGACAGGGACCTACGAGCAGTACTTC. The rearrangement uses TRBV2 and TRBJ2-7; 8 bases are shared with TRBD1. The V and J ends lost 4 bases and 2 bases, in that order; junction bases with no gene match: 4. CDR1 is SNHLY, CDR2 FYNNEI, per germline. CDR3 length equals 14 residues.

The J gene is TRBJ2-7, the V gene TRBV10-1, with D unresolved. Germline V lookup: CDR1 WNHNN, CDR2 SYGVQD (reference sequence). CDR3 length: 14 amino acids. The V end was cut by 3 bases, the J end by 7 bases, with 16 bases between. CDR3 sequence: CASSDASLRGEQYF. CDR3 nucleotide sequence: TGCGCCAGCAGTGATGCGAGCCTGCGAGGAGAGCAGTACTTC.

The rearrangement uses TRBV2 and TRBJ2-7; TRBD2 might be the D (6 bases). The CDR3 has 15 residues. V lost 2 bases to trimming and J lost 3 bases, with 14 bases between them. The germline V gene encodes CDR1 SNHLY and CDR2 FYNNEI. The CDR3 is CASSEKRAPFYEQYF. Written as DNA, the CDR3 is TGTGCCAGCAGTGAAAAGCGGGCCCCTTTCTACGAGCAGTACTTC.

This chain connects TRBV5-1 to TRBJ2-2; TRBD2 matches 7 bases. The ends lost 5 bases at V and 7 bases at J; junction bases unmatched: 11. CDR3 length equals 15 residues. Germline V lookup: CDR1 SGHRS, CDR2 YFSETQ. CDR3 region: CASRNRSGIIGELFF. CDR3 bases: TGCGCCAGCAGAAATCGGAGCGGGATCATCGGGGAGCTGTTTTTT.

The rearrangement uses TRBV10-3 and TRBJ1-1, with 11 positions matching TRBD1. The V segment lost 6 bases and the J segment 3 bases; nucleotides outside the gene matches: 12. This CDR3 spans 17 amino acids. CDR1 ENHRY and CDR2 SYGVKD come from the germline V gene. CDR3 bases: TGTGCCATCAGCGGGACCCCGGGACAGGGGGATTACACTGAAGCTTTCTTT. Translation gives CAISGTPGQGDYTEAFF.

The CDR3 here is CASSPWTGGREAFF. The DNA for the CDR3 is TGTGCCAGCAGCCCCTGGACGGGAGGACGGGAAGCTTTCTTT. The chain employs TRBV5-6 and TRBJ1-1, with unresolved D. The germline CDR1 and CDR2 sequences are SGHDT and YYEEEE. Deletions cut 4 bases from V and 8 bases from J, with 18 bases between. The CDR3 is made up of 14 amino acids.

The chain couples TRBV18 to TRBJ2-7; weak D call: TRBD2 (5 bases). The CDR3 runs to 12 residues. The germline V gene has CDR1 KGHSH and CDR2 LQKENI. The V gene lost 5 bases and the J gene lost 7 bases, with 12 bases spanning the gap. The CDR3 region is CASSIGSREQYF. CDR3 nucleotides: TGTGCCAGCTCAATAGGGAGCCGGGAGCAGTACTTC.

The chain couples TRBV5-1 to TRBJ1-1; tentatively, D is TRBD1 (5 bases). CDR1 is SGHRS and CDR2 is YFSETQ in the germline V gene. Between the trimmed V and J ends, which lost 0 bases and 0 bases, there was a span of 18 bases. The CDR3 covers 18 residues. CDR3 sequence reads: CASSLGHVEKGMNTEAFF. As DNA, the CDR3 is TGCGCCAGCAGCTTGGGGCACGTTGAAAAGGGGATGAACACTGAAGCTTTCTTT. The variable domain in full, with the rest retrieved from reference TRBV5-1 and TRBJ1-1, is KAGVTQTPRYLIKTRGQQVTLSCSPISGHRSVSWYQQTPGQGLQFLFEYFSETQRNKGNFPGRFSGRQFSNSRSEMNVSTLELGDSALYLCASSLGHVEKGMNTEAFFGQGTRLTVV.

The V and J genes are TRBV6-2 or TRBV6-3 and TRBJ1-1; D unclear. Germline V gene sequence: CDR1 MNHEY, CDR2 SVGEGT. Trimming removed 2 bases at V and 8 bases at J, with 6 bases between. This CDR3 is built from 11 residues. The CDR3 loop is CASSYPGEAFF. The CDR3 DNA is TGTGCCAGCAGTTACCCCGGGGAAGCTTTCTTT.

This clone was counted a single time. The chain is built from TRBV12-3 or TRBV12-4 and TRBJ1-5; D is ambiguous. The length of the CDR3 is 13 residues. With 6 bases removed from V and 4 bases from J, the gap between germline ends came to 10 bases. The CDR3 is CASSPRANQPQHF. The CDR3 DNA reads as TGTGCCAGCAGCCCGAGGGCTAATCAGCCCCAGCATTTT.

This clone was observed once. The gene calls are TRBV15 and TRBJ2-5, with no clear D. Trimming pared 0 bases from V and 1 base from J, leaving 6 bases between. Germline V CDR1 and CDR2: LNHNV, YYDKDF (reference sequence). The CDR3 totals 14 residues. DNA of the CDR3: TGTGCCACCAGCAGAGATACTTCCCAAGAGACCCAGTACTTC. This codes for CATSRDTSQETQYF.

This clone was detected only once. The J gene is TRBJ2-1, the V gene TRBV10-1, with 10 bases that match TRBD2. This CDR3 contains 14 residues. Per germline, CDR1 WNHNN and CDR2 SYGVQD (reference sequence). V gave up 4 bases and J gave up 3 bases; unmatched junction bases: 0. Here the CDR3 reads CASSGTSGYNEQFF. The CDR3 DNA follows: TGCGCCAGCAGTGGGACTAGCGGCTACAATGAGCAGTTCTTC.

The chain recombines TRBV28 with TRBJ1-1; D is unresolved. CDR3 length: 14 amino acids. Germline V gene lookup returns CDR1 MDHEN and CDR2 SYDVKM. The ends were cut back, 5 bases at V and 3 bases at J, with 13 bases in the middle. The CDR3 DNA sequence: TGTGCCAGCAGTGCTCCTCTCGGTTACACTGAAGCTTTCTTT. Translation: CASSAPLGYTEAFF.

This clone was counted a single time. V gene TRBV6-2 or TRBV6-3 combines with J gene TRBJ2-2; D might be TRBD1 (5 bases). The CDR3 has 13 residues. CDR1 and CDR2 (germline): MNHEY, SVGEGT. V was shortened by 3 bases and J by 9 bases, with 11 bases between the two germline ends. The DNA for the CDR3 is TGTGCCAGCAGTTATTGGACATACCGGGAGCTGTTTTTT. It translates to CASSYWTYRELFF.